Below, 25 T cell receptor beta chains from the same sample are listed, as sequenced in a study of T cells in Graves' hyperthyroidism and ophthalmopathy. From RNA transcripts, TCR beta CDR3 regions were amplified. When the TCR CDR3 underwent first-round RT-PCR, the HTBI primer set was used. TCRdb called the multiplex PCR reads again in MiXCR, with one record for every CDR3 protein. The table shows 660,000 or so distinct CDR3 sequences, with around 21% occurring only once. What was sequenced was blood. These TCRs come from a man aged 25-45 years with Graves' ophthalmopathy.

The chain carries TRBV19 and TRBJ2-1; TRBD1 matches 8 bases. The trim removed 8 bases at V and 4 bases at J, leaving 10 bases unmatched. There are 15 residues in the CDR3. Germline V gene lookup returns CDR1 LNHDA and CDR2 SQIVND (reference sequence). The CDR3 is CASAPRDRLYNEQFF. The DNA for the CDR3 is TGTGCCAGTGCTCCTCGGGACAGGTTATACAATGAGCAGTTCTTC. The whole variable domain, filled in from reference TRBV19 and TRBJ2-1, reads DGGITQSPKYLFRKEGQNVTLSCEQNLNHDAMYWYRQDPGQGLRLIYYSQIVNDFQKGDIAEGYSVSREKKESFPLTVTSAQKNPTAFYLCASAPRDRLYNEQFFGPGTRLTVL.

This clonotype was picked up a small number of times. The J gene is TRBJ1-1, the V gene TRBV5-1; 8 bases are shared with TRBD1. The V gene end was trimmed by 3 bases and the J gene end by 4 bases; junction bases not matched to a gene: 8. Germline loops: CDR1 SGHRS, CDR2 YFSETQ. The CDR3 is 15 residues long. The CDR3 is CASSWSGGEGTEAFF. CDR3 in DNA: TGCGCCAGCAGCTGGTCAGGGGGCGAAGGCACTGAAGCTTTCTTT.

DNA for the CDR3: TGTGCCAGTCAATGGAGGGCCTCCACGGAGACCCAGTACTTC. It is translated as CASQWRASTETQYF. The chain recombines TRBV19 with TRBJ2-5; tentatively, D is TRBD2 (6 bases). This CDR3 is 14 amino acids long. V lost 8 bases and J lost 5, with 18 bases in between. The germline gives CDR1 LNHDA, CDR2 SQIVND (reference sequence). The full variable domain, with the rest looked up from reference TRBV19 and TRBJ2-5, is DGGITQSPKYLFRKEGQNVTLSCEQNLNHDAMYWYRQDPGQGLRLIYYSQIVNDFQKGDIAEGYSVSREKKESFPLTVTSAQKNPTAFYLCASQWRASTETQYFGPGTRLLVL.

The V call is TRBV12-3 or TRBV12-4, the J call TRBJ2-7; 10 nucleotides match TRBD2. The CDR3 totals 19 residues. With 2 bases clipped from V and 0 bases from J, the junction kept 13 bases outside the gene matches. This CDR3 reads CASSLLLRLAGPLSYEQYF. The CDR3 DNA follows: TGTGCCAGCAGTTTATTACTAAGACTAGCGGGCCCTCTCTCCTACGAGCAGTACTTC.

To note about this clonotype: Mismatch with germline at one junction end may stem from a read error. The genes are TRBV5-1 and TRBJ1-2; 9 nucleotides line up with TRBD1. The CDR3 is 15 amino acids. Germline V CDR1 and CDR2: SGHRS, YFSETQ. CDR3 sequence: CASSLEQGADYGYTF. The CDR3 DNA reads TGTGCCAGCAGCTTGGAACAGGGGGCCGACTATGGCTACACCTTC.

With respect to this clonotype: This clone may be a read error of a much larger clone one base away. The chain uses TRBV12-3 or TRBV12-4 and TRBJ1-5; 7 bases line up with TRBD1. There are 15 residues in the CDR3. V was clipped by 2 bases and J by 9 bases; unmatched bases: 10. This CDR3 reads CASSLRRQGDRPQHF. For the CDR3, the DNA is TGTGCCAGCAGTTTAAGACGACAGGGAGATCGGCCCCAGCATTTT.

Many counts were recorded for this clonotype. V gene TRBV11-2 combines with J gene TRBJ2-7; no definite D call. This CDR3 spans 16 amino acids. CDR1 and CDR2 from the germline V gene are SGHAT and FQNNGV. V was trimmed by 1 base and J by 2 bases, leaving 15 bases between them. CDR3: CASSLVRFADPYEQYF. The CDR3 DNA sequence: TGTGCCAGCAGCTTAGTTCGTTTTGCGGACCCCTACGAGCAGTACTTC.

This clonotype was seen many times. The rearrangement uses TRBV11-1 and TRBJ1-1; D ambiguous. Germline CDR1 is SGHAT and CDR2 is FQDESV (reference sequence). V was cut by 2 bases and J by 3 bases, with 13 bases left in between. The length of the CDR3 is 15 residues. The CDR3 loop reads CASSLRTAVYTEAFF. CDR3 nucleotide sequence: TGTGCCAGCAGCTTAAGGACGGCTGTTTACACTGAAGCTTTCTTT.

This clonotype occurred a few times. This chain connects TRBV27 to TRBJ2-1; the D gene could be TRBD1 or TRBD2 (7 bases each). V lost 7 bases and J lost 9, with 16 bases in between. CDR3 length: 13 residues. Germline V gene data show CDR1 as MNHEY and CDR2 as SMNVEV (reference sequence). This CDR3 reads CASTGAGGVEQFF. The CDR3 nucleotides read TGTGCCAGCACAGGGGCAGGGGGGGTTGAGCAGTTCTTC.

At least ten counts were recorded for this clonotype. The chain has TRBV27 and TRBJ2-5, with D perhaps matching TRBD2 (7 bases). V gave up 3 bases and J gave up 0 bases, with 23 bases separating them. The CDR3 has 19 residues. Germline loops: CDR1 MNHEY, CDR2 SMNVEV (reference sequence). CDR3 in DNA: TGTGCCAGCAGTTTTTCCGGTAGGGGGGGCGGGAGTGACCAAGAGACCCAGTACTTC. Amino acid sequence: CASSFSGRGGGSDQETQYF.

V usage is TRBV4-1 and J usage is TRBJ1-5, with D possibly TRBD1 on 6 matching bases. CDR3 size: 16 residues. The germline gives CDR1 MGHRA, CDR2 YSYEKL. The V and J ends lost 6 bases and 0 bases respectively, with 15 bases between them. DNA of the CDR3: TGCGCCAGCAGTAATAAACAGGGTGTTAGCAATCAGCCCCAGCATTTT. This translates into CASSNKQGVSNQPQHF.

This clonotype occurred a few times. The J gene is TRBJ2-7, the V gene TRBV6-5; a possible D gene is TRBD2 (5 bases). V was clipped by 1 base and J by 2 bases, with 6 bases between them. Germline V gene sequence: CDR1 MNHEY, CDR2 SVGAGI. The CDR3 is made up of 13 amino acids. CDR3 loop: CASSYLLAYEQYF. The DNA of the CDR3 is TGTGCCAGCAGTTACTTACTAGCCTACGAGCAGTACTTC.

This clonotype was picked up many times. The chain recombines TRBV7-2 with TRBJ2-5, with D possibly called TRBD1 or TRBD2 (5 bases each). Germline CDR1 is SGHTA and CDR2 is FQGNSA. The CDR3 totals 17 residues. The germline V and J ends were trimmed by 1 base and 5 bases, with 20 bases remaining between them. For the CDR3, the DNA is TGTGCCAGCAGCTTAGAAGGGGCAGGAGGAGTGTCGGAGACCCAGTACTTC. Protein: CASSLEGAGGVSETQYF.

This clonotype was found a few times. This sequence joins TRBV4-2 and TRBJ2-1, with TRBD2 as a possible D gene (5 bases). Germline V lookup: CDR1 LGHNA, CDR2 YNFKEQ. The length of the CDR3 is 16 residues. Between the trimmed V and J ends, which lost 0 bases and 6 bases, there was a span of 15 bases. DNA for the CDR3: TGTGCCAGCAGCCAAGAATCTCCCCGGGGTGGCAATGAGCAGTTCTTC. It is translated as CASSQESPRGGNEQFF.

The chain has TRBV15 and TRBJ2-6; 8 bases line up with TRBD1. Germline CDR1 reads LNHNV; CDR2 reads YYDKDF (reference sequence). The CDR3 has 17 residues. V trimming: 2 bases; J trimming: 4 bases; junction bases outside the gene matches: 7. The CDR3 reads CATSRRQGSLGANVLTF. In DNA form, the CDR3 reads TGTGCCACCAGCAGACGACAGGGGTCGTTAGGGGCCAACGTCCTGACTTTC.

V and J are TRBV5-6 and TRBJ2-1; D ambiguous. V was pared by 2 bases and J by 0 bases, with 12 bases between. The germline CDR1 and CDR2 sequences are SGHDT and YYEEEE. The CDR3 has 16 residues. The CDR3 protein is CASSFWGTSSYNEQFF. In nucleotides, the CDR3 is TGTGCCAGCAGCTTCTGGGGTACCAGCTCCTACAATGAGCAGTTCTTC.

This clonotype occurred many times. This chain links TRBV6-1 with TRBJ1-2, with 7 bases aligning to TRBD1. CDR1 is MNHNS and CDR2 is SASEGT in the germline V gene. The ends lost 4 bases at V and 3 bases at J; junction bases unmatched: 8. CDR3 length equals 15 residues. The CDR3 coding sequence is TGTGCCAGCAGTGCAGCAGGGACAGCGCACTATGGCTACACCTTC. This sequence encodes CASSAAGTAHYGYTF.

V gene TRBV19 combines with J gene TRBJ2-7; 9 positions match TRBD2. The germline gives CDR1 LNHDA, CDR2 SQIVND (reference sequence). This CDR3 spans 16 amino acids. V lost 5 bases and J lost 0; bases outside the gene matches: 8. CDR3 region: CASSPTGSGSSYEQYF. Here the CDR3 DNA reads TGTGCCAGTAGTCCGACCGGTAGCGGGAGCTCCTACGAGCAGTACTTC.

This clonotype was seen a handful of times. The J gene is TRBJ2-1, the V gene TRBV6-2 or TRBV6-3, with D possibly being TRBD2 (5 bases). The V and J ends lost 5 bases and 0 bases respectively, with 14 bases between them. CDR1 MNHEY and CDR2 SVGEGT come from the germline V gene. This CDR3 comprises 16 residues. DNA for the CDR3: TGTGCCAGCAGTCGGGGAGTGGCACTCTCCTACAATGAGCAGTTCTTC. This translates into CASSRGVALSYNEQFF.

This clonotype was recorded a few times. The V call is TRBV27, the J call TRBJ1-2; TRBD1 matches 8 bases. With V trimmed by 5 bases and J by 4 bases, 6 bases remained unmatched. The germline CDR1 and CDR2 sequences are MNHEY and SMNVEV (reference sequence). The CDR3 runs to 14 residues. CDR3 in amino acids: CASSDRGGFYGYTF. The CDR3 coding sequence is TGTGCCAGCAGTGACAGGGGTGGTTTCTATGGCTACACCTTC.

V usage is TRBV19 and J usage is TRBJ2-1; TRBD1 aligns across 8 bases. This CDR3 is 15 amino acids long. V gave up 6 bases and J gave up 8 bases; unmatched junction bases: 12. CDR1 and CDR2 (germline): LNHDA, SQIVND (reference sequence). The CDR3 nucleotides are TGTGCCAGTAGATTGTCGGCGGACAGGGTGTATGAGCAGTTCTTC. This codes for CASRLSADRVYEQFF.

The chain employs TRBV4-1 and TRBJ2-6; D unclear. The CDR3 length is 15 residues. V gave up 6 bases and J gave up 3 bases, with 12 bases separating them. Germline V gene lookup returns CDR1 MGHRA and CDR2 YSYEKL. CDR3 loop: CASSTWGNGANVLTF. In nucleotides, the CDR3 is TGCGCCAGCAGTACCTGGGGAAATGGGGCCAACGTCCTGACTTTC.

This clonotype was seen repeatedly, ten times or more. This CDR3 is CSAASAEQYF. The CDR3 bases are TGCAGTGCGGCCTCAGCTGAGCAGTACTTC. The chain is built from TRBV20-1 and TRBJ2-7; no reliable D call. CDR1 DFQATT and CDR2 SNEGSKA come from the germline V gene (reference sequence). V was cut by 6 bases and J by 7 bases, with 10 bases left in between. The CDR3 is 10 residues long.

The V and J genes are TRBV2 and TRBJ2-2, with 12 bases aligning to TRBD1. The CDR3 length is 15 residues. Germline-derived CDR1 and CDR2 are SNHLY and FYNNEI. The V segment lost 7 bases and the J segment 7 bases; nucleotides outside the gene matches: 7. CDR3 sequence: CASNLGQGASGELFF. The CDR3, as DNA: TGTGCCAGCAACTTGGGACAGGGGGCCAGCGGGGAGCTGTTTTTT.

The V call is TRBV29-1, the J call TRBJ2-6; tentative D call: TRBD1 (7 bases). The V end lost 5 bases, the J end lost 1 base, and 24 bases lay between the germline ends. CDR3 length equals 19 residues. From germline, CDR1 is SQVTM and CDR2 ANQGSEA. DNA for the CDR3: TGCAGCGTTTCGGTTCGACGTGCAGGGGGGTCGTCTGGGGCCAACGTCCTGACTTTC. Its translation is CSVSVRRAGGSSGANVLTF.